The 2 T cell receptor beta chains below were found in one sample sequenced in a study of memory CD4+ T cells and cytomegalovirus serostatus. TCRdb's copy holds only in-frame clones and misses some; the assay was immunoSEQ multiplex PCR. This sample has approximately 61,000 clones, with 80% found just once. Single viable CD3+CD4+CD8-CD45RO+ cells were sorted as the memory CD4+ T cells. The material sequenced was memory CD4+ T cells from blood. These receptors originate from an adult in good health and CMV-seronegative. Some clones in this sample may be carry-over from other donors' samples.

V is TRBV7-3 and J is TRBJ1-6; 8 bases are shared with TRBD1. This CDR3 contains 13 residues. Germline values: CDR1 SGHTA, CDR2 FQGTGA. V lost 5 bases and J lost 8; bases outside the gene matches: 2. The CDR3 spells CASSRGQDSPLHF. For the CDR3, the DNA is TGTGCCAGCAGCCGGGGACAGGATTCACCCCTCCACTTT.

In its sample, this clone was seen a few times. This chain uses TRBV30 with TRBJ1-1; a weak D match, TRBD1 (6 bases). Germline V gene data show CDR1 as GTSNPN and CDR2 as SVGIG (reference sequence). Trimming shortened V by 8 bases and J by 5 bases, and 21 bases separated the two germline ends. The CDR3 is 14 residues long. This chain's CDR3 is CALVRGQGITEAFF. CDR3 nucleotides: TGTGCCCTAGTCCGGGGGCAGGGGATTACTGAAGCTTTCTTT.